Listed here are 10 T cell receptor beta chains from one sample, sequenced in a study of glioma-infiltrating T cells after dendritic cell vaccination. Stated time point: after dendritic cell vaccination, including at tumor progression/relapse. Sequenced by immunoSEQ multiplex PCR; TCRdb stores in-frame clones only, minus some. The sample carries roughly 56,000 clones, about 83% recorded once. Sample: blood, taken after dendritic cell vaccination. These receptors originate from a human donor with glioblastoma.

The rearrangement joins TRBV10-2 to TRBJ2-3, with a tentative D call TRBD2 (5 bases). CDR3 length: 16 residues. The germline V gene encodes CDR1 WSHSY and CDR2 SAAADI. Trimming stripped 6 bases from V and 2 bases from J, with 18 bases between. This chain's CDR3 is CASSETGVRPTDTQYF. DNA for the CDR3: TGCGCCAGCAGCGAGACCGGGGTTCGACCCACAGATACGCAGTATTTT.

The chain is built from TRBV27 and TRBJ1-1, with TRBD1 as a possible D gene (5 bases). V was shortened by 5 bases and J by 1 base, with 14 bases between the two germline ends. Germline V gives CDR1 MNHEY, CDR2 SMNVEV (reference sequence). This CDR3 spans 15 amino acids. CDR3 loop: CASSPTDFRNTEAFF. CDR3 DNA sequence: TGTGCCAGCAGTCCGACAGACTTTAGGAACACTGAAGCTTTCTTT.

The chain couples TRBV30 to TRBJ1-1; D call uncertain. The CDR3 spans 14 residues. Germline CDR1 is GTSNPN and CDR2 is SVGIG (reference sequence). V was cut by 5 bases and J by 1 base, with 14 bases left in between. The CDR3 DNA follows: TGTGCCTGGTGGAGGGAGAAGGCGAACACTGAAGCTTTCTTT. The encoded protein is CAWWREKANTEAFF.

The rearrangement joins TRBV5-4 to TRBJ1-2; possible D gene TRBD1, 6 bases. Trimming left V 0 bases short and J 1 base short, with 22 bases between. This CDR3 has 19 residues. Germline assignment: CDR1 SGHNT and CDR2 YYREEE (reference sequence). The CDR3, as DNA: TGTGCCAGCAGCTTGGATCCCCGGGGGGCGCTGGGCCTTAACTATGGCTACACCTTC. This codes for CASSLDPRGALGLNYGYTF.

The chain is built from TRBV29-1 and TRBJ2-3; 7 bases match TRBD2. V dropped 0 bases and J dropped 0; count of bases not matched to a gene: 9. In germline, CDR1 is SQVTM, CDR2 ANQGSEA. This CDR3 spans 17 amino acids. CDR3 nucleotide sequence: TGCAGCGTTGAAGATCGCGGCGAAGCGGGGAGCACAGATACGCAGTATTTT. Its protein product is CSVEDRGEAGSTDTQYF.

This sequence joins TRBV5-1 and TRBJ1-1; 7 nucleotides agree with TRBD1. V trimming: 1 base; J trimming: 2 bases; junction bases outside the gene matches: 2. Per germline, CDR1 SGHRS and CDR2 YFSETQ. The CDR3 covers 14 residues. CDR3 bases: TGCGCCAGCAGCTTGACAGGGGCTAACACTGAAGCTTTCTTT. Residues: CASSLTGANTEAFF.

The V and J genes are TRBV6-5 and TRBJ1-5; no reliable D call. This CDR3 region has 13 residues. V lost 5 bases and J lost 7, with 12 bases in between. CDR1 and CDR2 from the germline V gene are MNHEY and SVGAGI. The CDR3 is CASSKLNKQPQHF. In DNA, the CDR3 is TGTGCCAGCAGTAAACTAAACAAGCAGCCCCAGCATTTT.

V and J are TRBV4-1 and TRBJ2-6, with D possibly being TRBD1 (5 bases). The CDR3 consists of 18 residues. Germline loops: CDR1 MGHRA, CDR2 YSYEKL. Trimming removed 0 bases at V and 0 bases at J, with 12 bases between. CDR3 sequence reads: CASSQEDIPNSGANVLTF. DNA of the CDR3: TGCGCCAGCAGCCAAGAGGACATACCGAACTCTGGGGCCAACGTCCTGACTTTC.

This sequence joins TRBV11-2 and TRBJ2-2, with a weak D call TRBD1 (6 bases). CDR3 size: 14 residues. Trimming left V 6 bases short and J 2 bases short, with 10 bases between. Germline CDR1 reads SGHAT; CDR2 reads FQNNGV. The CDR3 nucleotides are TGTGCCAGCAGACAGGACAGAAACACCGGGGAGCTGTTTTTT. Translation gives CASRQDRNTGELFF. Variable domain in full (rest from reference TRBV11-2 and TRBJ2-2): EAGVAQSPRYKIIEKRQSVAFWCNPISGHATLYWYQQILGQGPKLLIQFQNNGVVDDSQLPKDRFSAERLKGVDSTLKIQPAKLEDSAVYLCASRQDRNTGELFFGEGSRLTVL.

The chain recombines TRBV2 with TRBJ2-1; no firm D call. The CDR3 runs to 13 residues. The V gene's germline CDR1 is SNHLY and CDR2 FYNNEI. Trimming pared 7 bases from V and 9 bases from J, leaving 16 bases between. CDR3 nucleotides: TGTGCCAGCACCGAAGCAGAGGTGATTGAGCAGTTCTTC. Protein product: CASTEAEVIEQFF.